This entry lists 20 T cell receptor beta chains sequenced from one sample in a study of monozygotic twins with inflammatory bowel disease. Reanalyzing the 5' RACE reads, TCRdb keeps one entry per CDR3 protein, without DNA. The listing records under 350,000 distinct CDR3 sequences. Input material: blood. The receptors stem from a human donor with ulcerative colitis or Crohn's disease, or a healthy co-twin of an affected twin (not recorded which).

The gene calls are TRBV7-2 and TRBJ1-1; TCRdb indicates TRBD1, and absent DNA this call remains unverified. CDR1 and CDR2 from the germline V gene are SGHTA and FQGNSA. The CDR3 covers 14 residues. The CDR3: CASSVRQGNTEAFF.

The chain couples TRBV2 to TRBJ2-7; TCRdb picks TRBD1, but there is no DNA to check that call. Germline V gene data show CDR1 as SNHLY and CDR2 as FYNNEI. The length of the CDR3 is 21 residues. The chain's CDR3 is CASSERCPGTGDKSFGYEQYF. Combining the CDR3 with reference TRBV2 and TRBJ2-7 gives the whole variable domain EPEVTQTPSHQVTQMGQEVILRCVPISNHLYFYWYRQILGQKVEFLVSFYNNEISEKSEIFDDQFSVERPDGSNFTLKIRSTKLEDSAMYFCASSERCPGTGDKSFGYEQYFGPGTRLTVT.

CDR3 loop: CASSTGTVRRTDTQYF. The V gene is TRBV7-8, the J gene TRBJ2-3; TCRdb lists TRBD1, though no DNA is available to test this call. CDR1 and CDR2 (germline): SGHVS, FQNEAQ. The CDR3 spans 16 residues.

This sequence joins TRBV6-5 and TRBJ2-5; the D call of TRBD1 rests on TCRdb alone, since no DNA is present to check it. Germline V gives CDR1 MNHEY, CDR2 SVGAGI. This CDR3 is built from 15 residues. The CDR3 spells CASSYSIDRRETQYF.

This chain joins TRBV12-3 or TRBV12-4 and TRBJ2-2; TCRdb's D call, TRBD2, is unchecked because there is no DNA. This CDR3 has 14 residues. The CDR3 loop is CASSPTRRAGELFF.

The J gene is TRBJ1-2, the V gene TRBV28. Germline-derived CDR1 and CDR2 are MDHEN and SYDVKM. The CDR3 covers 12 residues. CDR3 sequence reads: CATQGPNYGYTF.

The CDR3 is CAWKVADPMNTEAFF. The rearrangement uses TRBV30 and TRBJ1-1. Germline V lookup: CDR1 GTSNPN, CDR2 SVGIG (reference sequence). The CDR3 covers 15 residues.

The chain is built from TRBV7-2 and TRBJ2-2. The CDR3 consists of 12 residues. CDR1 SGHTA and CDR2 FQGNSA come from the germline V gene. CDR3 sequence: CASSFGVGELFF.

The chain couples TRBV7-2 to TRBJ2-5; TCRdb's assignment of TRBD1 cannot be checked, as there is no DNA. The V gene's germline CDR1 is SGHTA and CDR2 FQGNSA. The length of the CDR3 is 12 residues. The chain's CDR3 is CASSLDVRRTSF.

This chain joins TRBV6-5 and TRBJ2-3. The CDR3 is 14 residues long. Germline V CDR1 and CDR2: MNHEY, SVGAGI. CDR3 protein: CASSYSYLTDTQYF.

CDR3 region: CASISSGRANTGELFF. The V and J genes are TRBV6-5 and TRBJ2-2; TCRdb's D gene call, TRBD2, goes unchecked for lack of DNA. Germline CDR1 reads MNHEY; CDR2 reads SVGAGI. The CDR3 has 16 amino acids.

CDR3 sequence reads: CSARTGETQYF. The V and J genes are TRBV20-1 and TRBJ2-5; TCRdb lists TRBD2, though no DNA is available to test this call. CDR3 length: 11 amino acids. The germline V gene encodes CDR1 DFQATT and CDR2 SNEGSKA (reference sequence).

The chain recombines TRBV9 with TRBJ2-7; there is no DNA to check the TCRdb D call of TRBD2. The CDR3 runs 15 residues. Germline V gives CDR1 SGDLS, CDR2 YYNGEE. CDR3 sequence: CASSPNSGGAYEQYF.

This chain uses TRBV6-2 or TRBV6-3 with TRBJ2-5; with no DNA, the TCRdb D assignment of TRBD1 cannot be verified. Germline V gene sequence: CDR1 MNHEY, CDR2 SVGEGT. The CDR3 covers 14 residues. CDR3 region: CASSGPGESGTQYF.

CDR3 loop: CASSYGTGGTKSNQPQHF. The chain links TRBV7-6 to TRBJ1-5; TCRdb lists TRBD1, though no DNA is available to test this call. The germline V gene has CDR1 SGHVS and CDR2 FNYEAQ. The CDR3 totals 18 residues.

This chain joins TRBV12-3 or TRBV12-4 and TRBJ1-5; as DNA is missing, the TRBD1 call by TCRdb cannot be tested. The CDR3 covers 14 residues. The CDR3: CASSLFGTNQPQHF.

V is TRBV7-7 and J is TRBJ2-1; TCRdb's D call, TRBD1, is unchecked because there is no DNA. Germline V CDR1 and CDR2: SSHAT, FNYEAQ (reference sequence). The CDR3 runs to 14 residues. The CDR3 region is CASSTGPGDNEQFF.

CDR3: CASSYRAGASYNEQFF. The genes are TRBV6-5 and TRBJ2-1; TCRdb designates TRBD1, a call that cannot be tested without DNA. The CDR3 length is 16 residues. Germline V gene lookup returns CDR1 MNHEY and CDR2 SVGAGI.

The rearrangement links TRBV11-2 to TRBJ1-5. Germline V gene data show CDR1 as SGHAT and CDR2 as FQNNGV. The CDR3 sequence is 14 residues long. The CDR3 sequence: CASSLDWGRQPQYF.

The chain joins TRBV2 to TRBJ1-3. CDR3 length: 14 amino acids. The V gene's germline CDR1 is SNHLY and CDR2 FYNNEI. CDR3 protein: CASSQDFSGNTIYF.